This TCR beta chain was retrieved from a study of OX40 agonist ivuxolimab in advanced cancers. Study summary: A diagnosis of hepatocellular carcinoma, melanoma, renal cell or head and neck cancer was present in dose-escalation patients. Treatment received earlier with anti-PD-1, anti-PD-L1 or anti-CTLA-4 agents was allowed, and more than 35% had some. Study conclusions and caveats: At 0.1 to 3.0 mg/kg, clonal expansion of CD4+ and CD8+ blood T cells had occurred by week 6. Relative to CD4+, CD8+ T cells held more expanded clones on average.

J was trimmed by 4 bases and V by 2 bases; bases with no gene match: 7. The CDR3 length is 15 residues. Germline assignment: CDR1 MNHNS and CDR2 SASEGT. Measured with immunoSEQ multiplex PCR; TCRdb has only the in-frame clones, and not every one. This table holds around 54,000 clones, around 90% found once. As for this clone: Its specificity is unknown.

The input for sequencing was CD4+ or CD8+ T cells sorted from blood, taken in a trial of the OX40 agonist ivuxolimab. The chain combines TRBV6-1 with TRBJ2-7; 8 nucleotides line up with TRBD1. This TCR derives from an adult with an advanced solid tumor such as melanoma, head and neck, liver or kidney cancer. Here the CDR3 DNA reads TGTGCCAGCAGTGAAAGTTCAGGGGGCACTTACGAGCAGTACTTC. This encodes CASSESSGGTYEQYF.